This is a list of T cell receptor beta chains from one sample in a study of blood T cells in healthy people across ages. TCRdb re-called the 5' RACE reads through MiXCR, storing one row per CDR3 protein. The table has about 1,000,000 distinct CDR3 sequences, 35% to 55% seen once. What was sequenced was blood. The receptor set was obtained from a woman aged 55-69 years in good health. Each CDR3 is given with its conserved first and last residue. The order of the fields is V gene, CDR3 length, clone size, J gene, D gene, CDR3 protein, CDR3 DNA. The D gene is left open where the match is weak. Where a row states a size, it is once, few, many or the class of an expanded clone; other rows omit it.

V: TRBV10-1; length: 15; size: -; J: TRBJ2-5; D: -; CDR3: CAGSDIARGQETQYF; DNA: TGCGCCGGCAGTGATATAGCTAGGGGCCAAGAGACCCAGTACTTC
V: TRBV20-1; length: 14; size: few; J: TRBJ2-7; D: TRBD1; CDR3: CSAPTGTGPYEQYF; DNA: TGCAGTGCCCCAACCGGGACAGGGCCTTACGAGCAGTACTTC
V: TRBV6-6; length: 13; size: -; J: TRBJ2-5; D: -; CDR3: CASSYSNRLGQYF; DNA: TGTGCCAGCAGTTACTCGAACAGGTTAGGGCAGTACTTC
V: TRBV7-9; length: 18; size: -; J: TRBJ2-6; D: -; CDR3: CASSLGGVGALGANVLTF; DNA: TGTGCCAGCAGCTTAGGTGGCGTCGGCGCGCTCGGGGCCAACGTCCTGACTTTC
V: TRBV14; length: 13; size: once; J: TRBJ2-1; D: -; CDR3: CASSQGGSSVWFF; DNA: TGTGCCAGCAGCCAGGGGGGTAGCTCAGTATGGTTCTTC
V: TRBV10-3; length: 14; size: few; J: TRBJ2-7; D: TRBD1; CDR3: CAISERQGIIEQYF; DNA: TGTGCCATCAGTGAAAGACAGGGTATAATCGAGCAGTACTTC
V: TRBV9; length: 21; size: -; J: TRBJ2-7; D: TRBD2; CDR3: CASSGGPAGLAGKIRGDELYF; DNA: TGTGCCAGCAGCGGAGGGCCGGCGGGTCTAGCGGGAAAAATACGTGGGGACGAGCTGTACTTC
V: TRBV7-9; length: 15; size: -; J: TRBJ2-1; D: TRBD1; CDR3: CASSSAQGDDNEQFF; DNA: TGTGCCAGCAGCTCAGCGCAGGGGGATGATAATGAGCAGTTCTTC
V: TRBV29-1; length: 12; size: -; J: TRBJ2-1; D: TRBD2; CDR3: CSVVLGGRGPFF; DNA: TGCAGCGTTGTTCTGGGCGGGAGGGGGCCGTTCTTC
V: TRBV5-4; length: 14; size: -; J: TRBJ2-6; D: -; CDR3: CASSPKGPANVLTF; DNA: TGTGCCAGCAGCCCCAAAGGGCCGGCCAACGTCCTGACTTTC
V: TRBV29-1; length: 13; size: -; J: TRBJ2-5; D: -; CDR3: CSANLSGRLEQYF; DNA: TGCAGCGCCAACCTTAGCGGCCGACTGGAGCAGTACTTC
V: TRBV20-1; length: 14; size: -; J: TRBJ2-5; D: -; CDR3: CSASVGTFQETQYF; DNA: TGCAGTGCTAGTGTGGGGACCTTTCAAGAGACCCAGTACTTC
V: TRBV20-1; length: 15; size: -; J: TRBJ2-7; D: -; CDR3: CSARDEFGGYYEQYF; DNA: TGCAGTGCTAGAGATGAGTTCGGGGGCTACTACGAGCAGTACTTC
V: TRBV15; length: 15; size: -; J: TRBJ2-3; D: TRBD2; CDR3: CATSPTSGSLDTHYF; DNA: TGTGCCACCAGCCCGACTAGCGGGAGCCTGGATACGCATTATTTT
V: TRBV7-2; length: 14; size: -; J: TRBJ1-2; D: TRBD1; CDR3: CASSFRQGGYGYTF; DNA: TGTGCCAGCAGCTTCCGACAGGGTGGCTATGGCTACACCTTC
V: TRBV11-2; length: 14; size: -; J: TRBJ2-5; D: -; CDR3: CASSLGPRLETQYF; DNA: TGTGCCAGCAGCTTGGGACCTAGACTAGAGACCCAGTACTTC
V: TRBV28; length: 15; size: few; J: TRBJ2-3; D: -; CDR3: CASSAGTSSTDTQYF; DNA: TGTGCCAGCAGCGCCGGGACTTCTAGCACAGATACGCAGTATTTT
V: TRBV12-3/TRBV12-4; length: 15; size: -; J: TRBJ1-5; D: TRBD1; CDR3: CASRASTGINQPQHF; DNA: TGTGCCAGCAGAGCCTCGACAGGGATCAATCAGCCCCAGCATTTT
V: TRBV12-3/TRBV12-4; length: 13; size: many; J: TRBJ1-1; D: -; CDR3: CASSLKGSTEAFF; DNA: TGTGCCAGCAGTTTAAAGGGGTCCACTGAAGCTTTCTTT
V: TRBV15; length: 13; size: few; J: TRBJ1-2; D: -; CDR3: CATSRGLNYGYTF; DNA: TGTGCCACCAGCAGGGGGTTAAACTATGGCTACACCTTC
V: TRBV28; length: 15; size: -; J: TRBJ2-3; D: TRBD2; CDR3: CASSASGSGTDTQYF; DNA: TGTGCCAGCAGTGCCAGCGGGAGCGGCACAGATACGCAGTATTTT
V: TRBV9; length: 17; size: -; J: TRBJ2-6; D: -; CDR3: CASSVNRETSGANVLTF; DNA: TGTGCCAGCAGCGTTAACAGGGAAACCTCTGGGGCCAACGTCCTGACTTTC
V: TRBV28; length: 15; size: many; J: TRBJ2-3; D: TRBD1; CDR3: CASSLGTGGADTQYF; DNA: TGTGCCAGCAGCCTCGGGACAGGGGGCGCAGATACGCAGTATTTT
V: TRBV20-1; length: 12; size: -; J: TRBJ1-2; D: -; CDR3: CSAREGNYGYTF; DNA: TGCAGTGCTAGGGAAGGGAACTATGGCTACACCTTC
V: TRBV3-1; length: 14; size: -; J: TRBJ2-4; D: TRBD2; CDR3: CASGLREGQNIQYF; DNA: TGTGCCAGCGGTCTTCGGGAGGGCCAAAACATTCAGTACTTC
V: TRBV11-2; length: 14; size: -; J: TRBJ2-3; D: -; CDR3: CASSDSRGTDTQYF; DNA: TGTGCCAGCAGCGACTCCCGGGGCACAGATACGCAGTATTTT
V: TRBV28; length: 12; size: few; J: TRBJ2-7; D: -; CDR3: CASSLGPSEQYF; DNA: TGTGCCAGCAGCCTGGGGCCCTCCGAGCAGTACTTC
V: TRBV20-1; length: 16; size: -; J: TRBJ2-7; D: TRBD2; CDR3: CSARDLLAGVVYEQYF; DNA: TGCAGTGCTAGAGATCTCCTAGCGGGAGTAGTGTACGAGCAGTACTTC
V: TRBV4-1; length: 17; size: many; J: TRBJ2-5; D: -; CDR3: CASSQDGVARRAETQYF; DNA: TGCGCCAGCAGCCAAGATGGAGTAGCCCGAAGAGCGGAGACCCAGTACTTC
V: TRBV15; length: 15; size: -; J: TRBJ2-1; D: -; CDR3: CATSRARGACNEQFF; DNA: TGTGCCACCAGCAGAGCTCGCGGAGCCTGCAATGAGCAGTTCTTC
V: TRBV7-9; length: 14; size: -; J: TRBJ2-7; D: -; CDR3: CASSGGTGPYEQYF; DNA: TGTGCCAGCAGCGGGGGGACTGGGCCCTACGAGCAGTACTTC
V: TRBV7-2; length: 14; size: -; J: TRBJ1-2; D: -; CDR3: CASNEDGANYGYTF; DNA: TGTGCCAGCAACGAGGACGGGGCTAACTATGGCTACACCTTC
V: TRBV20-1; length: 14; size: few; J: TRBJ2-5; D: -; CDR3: CSASQPSRGSSQYF; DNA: TGCAGTGCTAGTCAGCCTTCCAGGGGCAGTTCCCAGTACTTC
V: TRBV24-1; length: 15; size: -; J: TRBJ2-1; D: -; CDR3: CATSDPTGFYNEQFF; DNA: TGTGCCACCAGTGACCCGACAGGTTTTTACAATGAGCAGTTCTTC
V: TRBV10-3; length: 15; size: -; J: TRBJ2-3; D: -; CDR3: CAISPGPRGPDTQYF; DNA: TGTGCCATCAGTCCGGGACCCCGGGGCCCAGATACGCAGTATTTT
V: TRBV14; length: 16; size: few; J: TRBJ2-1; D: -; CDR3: CASSQQFRSSYNEQFF; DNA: TGTGCCAGCAGCCAACAGTTCAGGAGCTCCTACAATGAGCAGTTCTTC
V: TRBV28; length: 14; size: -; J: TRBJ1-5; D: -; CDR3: CASSFVQGTQPQHF; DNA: TGTGCCAGCAGTTTTGTACAGGGAACTCAGCCCCAGCATTTT
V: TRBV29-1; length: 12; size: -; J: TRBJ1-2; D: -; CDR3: CSVGGGLEGYTF; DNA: TGCAGCGTTGGCGGGGGCCTAGAAGGCTACACCTTC
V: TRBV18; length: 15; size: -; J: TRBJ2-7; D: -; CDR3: CASSLEREWGYEQYF; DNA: TGTGCCAGCTCCCTCGAGCGAGAATGGGGCTACGAGCAGTACTTC
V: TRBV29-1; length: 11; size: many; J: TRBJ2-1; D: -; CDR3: CSVEKVDEQFF; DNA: TGCAGCGTTGAAAAAGTGGATGAGCAGTTCTTC
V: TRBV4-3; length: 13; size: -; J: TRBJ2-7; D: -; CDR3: CASSQDTDYEQYF; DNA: TGCGCCAGCAGCCAGGACACTGACTACGAGCAGTACTTC
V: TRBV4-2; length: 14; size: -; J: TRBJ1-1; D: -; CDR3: CASSQRGVNTEAFF; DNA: TGTGCCAGCAGCCAAAGGGGGGTGAACACTGAAGCTTTCTTT
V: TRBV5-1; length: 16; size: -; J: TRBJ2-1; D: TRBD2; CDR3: CASSVSGRDPYNEQFF; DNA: TGCGCCAGCAGCGTCAGCGGGAGGGACCCCTACAATGAGCAGTTCTTC
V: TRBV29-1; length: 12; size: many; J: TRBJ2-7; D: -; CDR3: CSVQGDYGEQYF; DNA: TGCAGCGTTCAAGGGGATTACGGCGAGCAGTACTTC
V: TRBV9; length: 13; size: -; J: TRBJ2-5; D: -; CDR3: CASSGDTQETQYF; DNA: TGTGCCAGCAGCGGAGACACCCAAGAGACCCAGTACTTC
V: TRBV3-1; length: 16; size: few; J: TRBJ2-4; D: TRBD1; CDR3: CASSRDRVLGKNIQYF; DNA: TGTGCCAGCAGTAGGGACAGGGTGTTGGGTAAAAACATTCAGTACTTC
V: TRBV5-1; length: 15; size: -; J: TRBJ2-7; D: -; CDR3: CASRIGGAATYEQYF; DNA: TGCGCCAGCAGAATTGGCGGGGCCGCTACCTACGAGCAGTACTTC
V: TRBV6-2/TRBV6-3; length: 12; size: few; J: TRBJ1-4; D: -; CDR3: CASSLDWEKLFF; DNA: TGTGCCAGCAGTCTCGATTGGGAAAAACTGTTTTTT
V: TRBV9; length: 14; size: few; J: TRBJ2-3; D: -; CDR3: CASSVSLGTDTQYF; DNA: TGTGCCAGCAGCGTAAGTCTAGGCACAGATACGCAGTATTTT
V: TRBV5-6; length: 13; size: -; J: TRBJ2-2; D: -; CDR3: CASSFPETGELFF; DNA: TGTGCCAGCAGCTTCCCGGAGACCGGGGAGCTGTTTTTT
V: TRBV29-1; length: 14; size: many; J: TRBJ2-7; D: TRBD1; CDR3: CSIAPTGGEREQYF; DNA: TGCAGCATTGCCCCGACAGGGGGCGAGAGGGAGCAGTACTTC
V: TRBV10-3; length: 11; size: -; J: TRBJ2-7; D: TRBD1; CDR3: CATGQDYEQYF; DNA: TGTGCCACAGGACAGGACTACGAGCAGTACTTC
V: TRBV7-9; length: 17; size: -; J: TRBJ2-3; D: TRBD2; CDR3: CASSERVDSGSLGTQYF; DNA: TGTGCCAGCAGCGAGAGGGTAGATAGCGGGAGTCTTGGTACGCAGTATTTT
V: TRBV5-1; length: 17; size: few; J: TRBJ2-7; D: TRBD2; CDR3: CASSLGYGLADSYEQYF; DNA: TGCGCCAGCAGCTTGGGTTACGGTCTAGCGGACTCCTACGAGCAGTACTTC
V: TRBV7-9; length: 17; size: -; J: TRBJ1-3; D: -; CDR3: CASSLRAPWDSGNTIYF; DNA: TGTGCCAGCAGCTTAAGGGCACCATGGGACTCTGGAAACACCATATATTTT
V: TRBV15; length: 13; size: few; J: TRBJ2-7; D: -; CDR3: CATSRDQVYEQYF; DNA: TGTGCCACCAGCAGAGATCAGGTGTACGAGCAGTACTTC
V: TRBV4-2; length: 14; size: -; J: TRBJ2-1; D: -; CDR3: CVSSQGTANNEQFF; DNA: TGTGTCAGCAGCCAAGGGACGGCAAACAATGAGCAGTTCTTC